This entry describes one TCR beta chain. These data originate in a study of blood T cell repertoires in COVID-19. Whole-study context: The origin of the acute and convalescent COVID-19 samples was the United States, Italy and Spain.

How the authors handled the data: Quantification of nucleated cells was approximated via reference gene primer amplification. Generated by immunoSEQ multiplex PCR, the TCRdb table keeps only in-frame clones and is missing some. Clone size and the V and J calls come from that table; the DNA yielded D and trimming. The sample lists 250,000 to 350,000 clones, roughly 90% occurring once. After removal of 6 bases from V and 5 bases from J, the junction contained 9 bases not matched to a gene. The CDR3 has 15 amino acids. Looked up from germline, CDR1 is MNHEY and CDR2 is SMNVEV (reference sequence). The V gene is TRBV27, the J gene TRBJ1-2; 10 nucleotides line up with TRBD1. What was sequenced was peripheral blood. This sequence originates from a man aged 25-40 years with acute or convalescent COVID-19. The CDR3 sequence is CASSSPGQGSYGYTF. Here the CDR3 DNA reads TGTGCCAGCAGCTCCCCGGGACAGGGGAGTTATGGCTACACCTTC.